The 13 T cell receptor beta chains given below trace back to one sample, sequenced in a study of OX40 agonist ivuxolimab in advanced cancers. Using immunoSEQ multiplex PCR, the repertoire was profiled, and TCRdb retains in-frame clones only, with some absent. The profile covers roughly 20,000 clones, with 87% appearing a single time and around a third taken by the ten largest. Sequencing used CD4+ or CD8+ T cells sorted from blood, obtained in a trial of the OX40 agonist ivuxolimab. Every receptor here comes from an adult with an advanced solid tumor such as melanoma, head and neck, liver or kidney cancer.

The gene calls are TRBV19 and TRBJ2-7; TRBD1 aligns across 8 bases. The germline CDR1 and CDR2 sequences are LNHDA and SQIVND (reference sequence). The ends lost 10 bases at V and 5 bases at J; junction bases unmatched: 4. CDR3 length equals 11 residues. This CDR3 is CATRGPNEQYF. CDR3 in DNA: TGTGCCACCAGGGGGCCCAACGAGCAGTACTTC.

The rearrangement links TRBV4-1 to TRBJ1-1, with D possibly being TRBD1 (5 bases). The CDR3 length is 14 residues. Germline lookup yields CDR1 MGHRA and CDR2 YSYEKL. V lost 2 bases, J lost 2 bases, and 9 bases lay in between. In DNA form, the CDR3 reads TGCGCCAGCAGCCAACTTGGGGGTAACACTGAAGCTTTCTTT. Its protein product is CASSQLGGNTEAFF.

This chain joins TRBV30 and TRBJ2-1; 10 nucleotides match TRBD2. After removal of 4 bases from V and 5 bases from J, the junction contained 11 bases not matched to a gene. There are 16 residues in the CDR3. CDR1 is GTSNPN and CDR2 is SVGIG in the germline V gene (reference sequence). The DNA of the CDR3 is TGTGCCTGGACCCCTCGGCTAGCGGGAGCGGACAATGAGCAGTTCTTC. As protein: CAWTPRLAGADNEQFF. The variable domain in full, with the rest retrieved from reference TRBV30 and TRBJ2-1, is SQTIHQWPATLVQPVGSPLSLECTVEGTSNPNLYWYRQAAGRGLQLLFYSVGIGQISSEVPQNLSASRPQDRQFILSSKKLLLSDSGFYLCAWTPRLAGADNEQFFGPGTRLTVL.

In its sample, this clone was seen once. This chain joins TRBV19 and TRBJ2-3; TRBD1 agrees at 7 bases. J was trimmed by 0 bases and V by 5 bases; bases with no gene match: 5. CDR1 is LNHDA, CDR2 SQIVND, per germline (reference sequence). The CDR3 has 15 residues. The CDR3 here is CASSHDRASTDTQYF. CDR3 nucleotides: TGTGCCAGTAGTCATGACAGGGCTAGCACAGATACGCAGTATTTT.

The chain is built from TRBV7-3 and TRBJ2-1; D is ambiguous. V lost 2 bases and J 8 bases, leaving 7 bases between the germline ends. Germline V gene data show CDR1 as SGHTA and CDR2 as FQGTGA. CDR3 length: 12 residues. CDR3: CASSLYGYEQFF. DNA for the CDR3: TGTGCCAGCAGCTTATACGGGTATGAGCAGTTCTTC.

This rearrangement joins TRBV27 to TRBJ2-3; no clear D. Trimming stripped 2 bases from V and 2 bases from J, with 5 bases between. This CDR3 spans 13 amino acids. Looked up from germline, CDR1 is MNHEY and CDR2 is SMNVEV (reference sequence). The CDR3 loop reads CASSLEYTDTQYF. The CDR3 DNA reads TGTGCCAGCAGTTTAGAGTACACAGATACGCAGTATTTT.

The rearrangement links TRBV14 to TRBJ1-4; D possibly corresponds to TRBD1 (6 bases). Germline values: CDR1 SGHDN, CDR2 FVKESK. The V end was cut by 0 bases, the J end by 5 bases, with 13 bases between. This CDR3 is built from 16 residues. DNA for the CDR3: TGTGCCAGCAGCCAAGATTCTTGGACAGTAAATGAAAAACTGTTTTTT. Translation: CASSQDSWTVNEKLFF. The complete variable domain, with remaining parts taken from reference TRBV14 and TRBJ1-4, reads EAGVTQFPSHSVIEKGQTVTLRCDPISGHDNLYWYRRVMGKEIKFLLHFVKESKQDESGMPNNRFLAERTGGTYSTLKVQPAELEDSGVYFCASSQDSWTVNEKLFFGSGTQLSVL.

This chain connects TRBV19 to TRBJ1-5, with D hard to call. Looked up from germline, CDR1 is LNHDA and CDR2 is SQIVND (reference sequence). This CDR3 is built from 15 residues. The germline V and J ends were trimmed by 3 bases and 1 base, with 10 bases remaining between them. This CDR3 reads CASSIVLGSNQPQHF. The CDR3 DNA reads TGTGCCAGTAGTATCGTCCTCGGGAGCAATCAGCCCCAGCATTTT.

The V and J genes are TRBV19 and TRBJ1-5; the D gene is possibly TRBD1 (5 bases). Germline-derived CDR1 and CDR2 are LNHDA and SQIVND (reference sequence). This CDR3 is 13 amino acids long. Between the trimmed V and J ends, which lost 7 bases and 0 bases, there was a span of 7 bases. The CDR3 spells CASTGYSNQPQHF. The CDR3 DNA follows: TGTGCCAGTACAGGGTATAGCAATCAGCCCCAGCATTTT.

This rearrangement joins TRBV5-5 to TRBJ2-3; D not certain. The germline V gene encodes CDR1 SGHKS and CDR2 YYEKEE (reference sequence). The CDR3 loop spans 13 amino acids. Between the trimmed V and J ends, which lost 6 bases and 6 bases, there was a span of 14 bases. CDR3 loop: CASTLDLTDTQYF. The CDR3 nucleotides are TGTGCCAGCACCCTGGACCTCACTGATACGCAGTATTTT.

V usage is TRBV2 and J usage is TRBJ1-5; TRBD1 agrees at 7 bases. The CDR3 is made up of 13 amino acids. Trimming removed 4 bases from V and 6 bases from J; junction bases left unmatched: 3. Germline V gives CDR1 SNHLY, CDR2 FYNNEI. The DNA for the CDR3 is TGTGCCAGCAGTGCAGAGGGGGCTCAGCCCCAGCATTTT. Protein product: CASSAEGAQPQHF.

The rearrangement joins TRBV2 to TRBJ2-7; 9 bases line up with TRBD1. Looked up from germline, CDR1 is SNHLY and CDR2 is FYNNEI. J gave up 6 bases and V 7 bases, and 10 bases lay outside the gene matches. The CDR3 consists of 14 residues. CDR3 in DNA: TGTGCCAGCAAGACGAGGACAGGGGCTTTCGAGCAGTACTTC. This translates into CASKTRTGAFEQYF.

V gene TRBV19 combines with J gene TRBJ2-7; D may be TRBD1 (5 bases). CDR3 length equals 14 residues. Germline CDR1 is LNHDA and CDR2 is SQIVND (reference sequence). Deletions cut 3 bases from V and 4 bases from J, with 13 bases between. The CDR3 spells CASSIDSATYEQYF. The CDR3 nucleotides are TGTGCCAGTAGTATTGACAGTGCAACTTACGAGCAGTACTTC. Supplemented by reference TRBV19 and TRBJ2-7, the full variable domain reads DGGITQSPKYLFRKEGQNVTLSCEQNLNHDAMYWYRQDPGQGLRLIYYSQIVNDFQKGDIAEGYSVSREKKESFPLTVTSAQKNPTAFYLCASSIDSATYEQYFGPGTRLTVT.